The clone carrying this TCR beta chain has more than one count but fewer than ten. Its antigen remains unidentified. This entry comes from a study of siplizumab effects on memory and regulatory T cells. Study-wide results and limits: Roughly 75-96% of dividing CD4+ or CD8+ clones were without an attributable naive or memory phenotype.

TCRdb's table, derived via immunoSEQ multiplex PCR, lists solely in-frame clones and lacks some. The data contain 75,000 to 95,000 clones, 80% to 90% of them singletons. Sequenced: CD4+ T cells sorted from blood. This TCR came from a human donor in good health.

Here the CDR3 reads CASSLVLGASGEQFF. As DNA, the CDR3 is TGTGCCAGCAGCTTAGTGCTGGGGGCGAGTGGCGAGCAGTTCTTC. V gene TRBV7-9 combines with J gene TRBJ2-1; TRBD1 is a possible D gene (6 bases). The CDR3 is 15 residues long. CDR1 and CDR2 (germline): SEHNR, FQNEAQ (reference sequence). Trimming shortened V by 1 base and J by 10 bases, and 17 bases separated the two germline ends.